These T cell receptor beta chains were read from a single sample in a study of blood T cells in healthy people across ages. TCRdb independently ran MiXCR on the 5' RACE reads; one entry per CDR3 protein. This sample has 1.2 million to 1.5 million distinct CDR3 sequences; roughly 40% occur once, and the top ten carry 7.9%. Sequencing used blood. The source of these receptors is a young woman in good health. CDR3s leave out the opening cysteine and the closing phenylalanine or tryptophan. D genes are given only for firm matches. Only some rows state a clone size, as once, few, many or a class for expanded clones.

CDR3 protein | D gene | clone size | CDR3 length | J gene | V gene
ASSQAGTGVSPLH | TRBD1 | few | 13 | TRBJ1-6 | TRBV12-3/TRBV12-4
ASRGARPPTDTQY | NA | NA | 13 | TRBJ2-3 | TRBV6-1
ASSQGIVGTGPTEAF | TRBD1 | NA | 15 | TRBJ1-1 | TRBV4-1
SARARTSGGAIFNEQY | TRBD2 | NA | 16 | NA | TRBV20-1
SARRPSGGAPTGTQY | TRBD2 | NA | 15 | TRBJ2-3 | TRBV20-1
SVARGPMNTEAF | NA | few | 12 | TRBJ1-1 | TRBV29-1
SARTGQGDSPLH | NA | few | 12 | TRBJ1-6 | TRBV29-1
AWSVYQGGGTNEKLF | NA | few | 15 | TRBJ1-4 | TRBV30
ASSERWISAPREF | NA | NA | 13 | TRBJ2-1 | TRBV25-1
ATSGPRGAGETQY | NA | NA | 13 | TRBJ2-5 | TRBV24-1
SAPKGNYGYT | NA | NA | 10 | TRBJ1-2 | TRBV20-1
ASSLRGGRDTTYEQY | NA | NA | 15 | TRBJ2-7 | TRBV4-1
ASSFSEVAWGYT | NA | NA | 12 | TRBJ1-2 | TRBV7-2
ASSESGMGDTQY | NA | NA | 12 | TRBJ2-3 | TRBV2
ASSFDPANEAF | NA | NA | 11 | TRBJ1-1 | TRBV5-1
ASSYSDGSSYEQY | NA | NA | 13 | TRBJ2-7 | TRBV6-5
SARGLAGPLFFYNEQF | TRBD2 | NA | 16 | TRBJ2-1 | TRBV20-1
ASSFVDSPSYGYT | NA | few | 13 | TRBJ1-2 | TRBV5-1
ASRWRGSTEAF | NA | NA | 11 | TRBJ1-1 | TRBV6-1
ASSEAGKVNEQY | NA | NA | 12 | TRBJ2-5 | TRBV25-1
ASSTHGANEQY | NA | NA | 11 | TRBJ2-5 | TRBV19
ATSDLAAVAGGQETQY | TRBD2 | NA | 16 | TRBJ2-5 | TRBV24-1
ASSYGRSSGTGELF | NA | NA | 14 | TRBJ2-2 | TRBV4-1
ASSRSESYEQY | NA | many | 11 | TRBJ2-7 | TRBV3-1
ATSRDLGASSYEQY | NA | NA | 14 | TRBJ2-7 | TRBV15
ASSLLGAGSSYGYT | NA | NA | 14 | TRBJ1-2 | TRBV5-1
ASSQYLAGSEQF | TRBD2 | NA | 12 | NA | TRBV14
ASWRGVDTQY | NA | NA | 10 | TRBJ2-3 | TRBV12-3/TRBV12-4
ASSLGSHEQY | NA | few | 10 | TRBJ2-7 | TRBV11-2
ASSYLGLAGPRNEQF | TRBD2 | NA | 15 | TRBJ2-1 | TRBV6-6